The 2 T cell receptor beta chains presented below share a single source sample, sequenced in a study of technical replicates of blood from a handful of donors. Only in-frame clones appear in the TCRdb table, and some are missing; sequencing was by immunoSEQ multiplex PCR. The data hold around 90,000 clones, with about 93% observed a single time. The source material was T cells isolated from PBMCs. These receptors came from a human donor in good health.

The chain joins TRBV4-2 to TRBJ1-1; 7 nucleotides agree with TRBD1. The ends lost 2 bases at V and 11 bases at J; junction bases unmatched: 8. Germline V CDR1 and CDR2: LGHNA, YNFKEQ. The CDR3 covers 13 residues. In DNA, the CDR3 is TGTGCCAGCAGCCAAAATGACAGGGAGTGGGCTTTCTTT. It codes for CASSQNDREWAFF.

In its sample, this clone was seen a few times. The chain couples TRBV9 to TRBJ2-1, with 8 bases matching TRBD2. V lost 0 bases, J lost 2 bases, and 1 base stayed unmatched. This CDR3 is built from 15 residues. Looked up from germline, CDR1 is SGDLS and CDR2 is YYNGEE. CDR3 residues: CASSVAGGPYNEQFF. DNA for the CDR3: TGTGCCAGCAGCGTAGCGGGAGGGCCCTACAATGAGCAGTTCTTC.